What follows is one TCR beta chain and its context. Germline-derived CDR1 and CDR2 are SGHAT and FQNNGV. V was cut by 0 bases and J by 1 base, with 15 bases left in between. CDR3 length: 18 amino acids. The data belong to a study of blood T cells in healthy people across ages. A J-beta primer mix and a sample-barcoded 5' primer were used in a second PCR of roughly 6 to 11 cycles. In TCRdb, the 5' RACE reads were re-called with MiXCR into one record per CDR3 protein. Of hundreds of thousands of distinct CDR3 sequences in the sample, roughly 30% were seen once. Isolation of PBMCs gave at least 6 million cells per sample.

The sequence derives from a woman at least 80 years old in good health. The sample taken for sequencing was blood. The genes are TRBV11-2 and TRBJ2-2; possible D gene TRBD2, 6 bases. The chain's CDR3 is CASSLDLRLARNTGELFF. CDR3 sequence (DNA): TGTGCCAGCAGCTTAGATCTCCGGCTAGCGAGGAACACCGGGGAGCTGTTTTTT.